Presented here are 19 T cell receptor beta chains from one specimen sequenced in a study of blood T cell repertoires in COVID-19. Here immunoSEQ multiplex PCR was the method, and the copy in TCRdb shows in-frame clones only, minus some. The table includes roughly 190,000 clones, approximately 91% detected once. The sample was peripheral blood. These receptors originate from a woman aged 40 to 50 who had recovered from COVID-19.

As concerns this clone: This CDR3 is also generated by other DNA sequences in the sample. Here the CDR3 reads CASSLGAYEQYF. The DNA of the CDR3 is TGTGCCAGCAGCCTGGGGGCGTACGAGCAGTACTTC. V usage is TRBV7-9 and J usage is TRBJ2-7; the D gene is possibly TRBD1 (6 bases). CDR1 and CDR2 (germline): SEHNR, FQNEAQ (reference sequence). V was cut by 5 bases and J by 4 bases, with 9 bases left in between. CDR3 size: 12 residues. Full variable domain (remainder filled in from reference TRBV7-9 and TRBJ2-7): DTGVSQNPRHKITKRGQNVTFRCDPISEHNRLYWYRQTLGQGPEFLTYFQNEAQLEKSRLLSDRFSAERPKGSFSTLEIQRTEQGDSAMYLCASSLGAYEQYFGPGTRLTVT.

The chain combines TRBV30 with TRBJ2-2; 8 nucleotides match TRBD2. This CDR3 comprises 14 residues. Germline-derived CDR1 and CDR2 are GTSNPN and SVGIG (reference sequence). Unmatched junction bases numbered 3, after V lost 4 bases and J lost 2 bases. The CDR3 sequence: CAWNSGTNTGELFF. Here the CDR3 DNA reads TGTGCCTGGAATAGCGGGACAAACACCGGGGAGCTGTTTTTT.

The chain joins TRBV19 to TRBJ1-6; D uncertain. V lost 6 bases and J lost 5, with 14 bases in between. The CDR3 consists of 15 residues. CDR1 and CDR2 from the germline V gene are LNHDA and SQIVND (reference sequence). CDR3 nucleotide sequence: TGTGCCAGTAGGAGTGACTCGCCCAATAATTCACCCCTCCACTTT. It specifies CASRSDSPNNSPLHF.

CDR3 sequence (DNA): TGTGCCAGCAGCCAAGATTCATACACCCGGTACCGGGACAGGGGGTGGAACACCGGGGAGCTGTTTTTT. Protein: CASSQDSYTRYRDRGWNTGELFF. This chain links TRBV4-2 with TRBJ2-2, with TRBD1 matching 11 bases. Germline loops: CDR1 LGHNA, CDR2 YNFKEQ. The CDR3 totals 23 residues. With V trimmed by 0 bases and J by 1 base, 19 bases remained unmatched.

The table lists this clone with a count of one. This chain uses TRBV5-1 with TRBJ1-3; 7 bases align to TRBD1. Germline-derived CDR1 and CDR2 are SGHRS and YFSETQ. V lost 4 bases and J lost 2; bases outside the gene matches: 6. The CDR3 contains 15 residues. For the CDR3, the DNA is TGCGCCAGCAGCCTCCCCGGGACAGCTGGAAACACCATATATTTT. Translation: CASSLPGTAGNTIYF.

The J gene is TRBJ2-5, the V gene TRBV11-2; 7 nucleotides line up with TRBD2. J was trimmed by 4 bases and V by 3 bases; bases with no gene match: 2. The CDR3 contains 13 residues. Germline loops: CDR1 SGHAT, CDR2 FQNNGV. CDR3 sequence (DNA): TGTGCCAGCAGCTTGGCTAGCGGAGAGACCCAGTACTTC. Translating it yields CASSLASGETQYF.

In this sample, this clone turned up once. The rearrangement joins TRBV4-1 to TRBJ2-3; 7 bases are a match to TRBD1. The J segment lost 1 base and the V segment lost 0 bases, leaving 10 bases of the junction unmatched. CDR1 is MGHRA, CDR2 YSYEKL, per germline. The CDR3 length is 18 residues. The CDR3 sequence: CASSQDRRGQLGTDTQYF. In DNA, the CDR3 is TGCGCCAGCAGCCAAGATCGAAGGGGGCAGCTCGGCACAGATACGCAGTATTTT.

The chain recombines TRBV7-8 with TRBJ2-7; D call uncertain. The CDR3 is made up of 15 amino acids. The V and J ends lost 1 base and 2 bases respectively, with 12 bases between them. The germline V gene has CDR1 SGHVS and CDR2 FQNEAQ. The CDR3 bases are TGTGCCAGCAGCTTAGGTTTGGCGGTAACCTACGAGCAGTACTTC. Translating it yields CASSLGLAVTYEQYF.

This chain uses TRBV28 with TRBJ1-2, with D perhaps matching TRBD1 (6 bases). The CDR3 length is 13 residues. With 6 bases removed from V and 5 bases from J, the gap between germline ends came to 13 bases. The germline V gene encodes CDR1 MDHEN and CDR2 SYDVKM. Here the CDR3 reads CASRQTGDYGYTF. CDR3 DNA sequence: TGTGCCAGCAGACAGACAGGAGATTATGGCTACACCTTC.

This clone appeared once. The genes are TRBV27 and TRBJ2-1; perhaps TRBD1 as D (6 bases). In germline, CDR1 is MNHEY, CDR2 SMNVEV (reference sequence). V dropped 8 bases and J dropped 0 bases, with 20 bases sitting between them. This CDR3 comprises 17 residues. The chain's CDR3 is CASCKGGAAHSYNEQFF. CDR3 bases: TGTGCCAGCTGCAAAGGGGGAGCGGCACACTCCTACAATGAGCAGTTCTTC.

V is TRBV3-1 (or the pseudogene TRBV3-2) and J is TRBJ1-2; 9 bases line up with TRBD1. V lost 4 bases, J lost 8 bases, and 8 bases stayed unmatched. CDR3 length: 14 residues. Germline-derived CDR1 and CDR2 are LGHDT and YNNKEL (reference sequence). Here the CDR3 DNA reads TGTGCCAGCAGCCTGCCCACAGGGGGCGGGGGCTACACCTTC. Protein sequence: CASSLPTGGGGYTF.

The V call is TRBV27, the J call TRBJ2-1; 8 positions match TRBD2. This CDR3 spans 15 amino acids. J gave up 8 bases and V 3 bases, and 9 bases lay outside the gene matches. The V gene's germline CDR1 is MNHEY and CDR2 SMNVEV (reference sequence). This chain's CDR3 is CASSFTSGGGHEQFF. In DNA, the CDR3 is TGTGCCAGCAGTTTTACTAGCGGAGGGGGGCATGAGCAGTTCTTC.

Here the CDR3 DNA reads TGTGCCAGCAGCCAAGATTTAGCGGGAATCTCCTACAATGAGCAGTTCTTC. Its translation: CASSQDLAGISYNEQFF. This chain connects TRBV4-2 to TRBJ2-1; 8 nucleotides match TRBD2. The CDR3 is 17 residues long. Germline V gene lookup returns CDR1 LGHNA and CDR2 YNFKEQ. Trimming at V came to 0 bases and at J to 0 bases, leaving 4 bases not matched to a gene.

In the case of this clone: Other DNA sequences within the sample encode an identical CDR3. DNA of the CDR3: TGTGCCAGCTCACAGGGGGCTCCCTACAATGAGCAGTTCTTC. This gives the protein CASSQGAPYNEQFF. The chain combines TRBV18 with TRBJ2-1; 7 nucleotides align to TRBD1. The CDR3 is 14 amino acids. The germline V gene encodes CDR1 KGHSH and CDR2 LQKENI. The J segment lost 2 bases and the V segment lost 4 bases, leaving 2 bases of the junction unmatched. The whole variable domain, remainder taken from reference TRBV18 and TRBJ2-1, is NAGVMQNPRHLVRRRGQEARLRCSPMKGHSHVYWYRQLPEEGLKFMVYLQKENIIDESGMPKERFSAEFPKEGPSILRIQQVVRGDSAAYFCASSQGAPYNEQFFGPGTRLTVL.

This chain links TRBV5-1 with TRBJ2-7; D might be TRBD2 (5 bases). Trimming took 1 base from V and 3 from J, leaving 14 bases between them. Germline assignment: CDR1 SGHRS and CDR2 YFSETQ. This CDR3 has 15 residues. The CDR3 DNA reads as TGCGCCAGCAGCTTGAGGTGGGAGACGGACTACGAGCAGTACTTC. As protein: CASSLRWETDYEQYF. The entire variable domain, with the rest obtained from reference TRBV5-1 and TRBJ2-7, is as follows: KAGVTQTPRYLIKTRGQQVTLSCSPISGHRSVSWYQQTPGQGLQFLFEYFSETQRNKGNFPGRFSGRQFSNSRSEMNVSTLELGDSALYLCASSLRWETDYEQYFGPGTRLTVT.

The chain employs TRBV11-2 and TRBJ1-2; TRBD1 aligns across 8 bases. CDR3 length: 14 residues. Per germline, CDR1 SGHAT and CDR2 FQNNGV. V gave up 5 bases and J gave up 8 bases; unmatched junction bases: 10. CDR3 in DNA: TGTGCCAGCAGCCCGACAGGGGAGATGGACGGCTACACCTTC. This encodes CASSPTGEMDGYTF.

The V call is TRBV19, the J call TRBJ1-1, with a possible D match to TRBD1 (5 bases). The ends were cut back, 3 bases at V and 6 bases at J, with 14 bases in the middle. The V gene's germline CDR1 is LNHDA and CDR2 SQIVND (reference sequence). The CDR3 covers 14 residues. The chain's CDR3 is CASSMGGVIAEAFF. In DNA form, the CDR3 reads TGTGCCAGTAGTATGGGGGGGGTAATTGCTGAAGCTTTCTTT.

This chain uses TRBV19 with TRBJ2-1, with 8 bases identical to TRBD2. J lost 5 bases, V lost 4 bases, and 4 bases had no gene match. This CDR3 spans 14 amino acids. Germline V lookup: CDR1 LNHDA, CDR2 SQIVND (reference sequence). DNA for the CDR3: TGTGCCAGTAGTAAAGCGGGAGTTAACAATGAGCAGTTCTTC. The encoded protein is CASSKAGVNNEQFF.

This chain connects TRBV27 to TRBJ1-5; D is undetermined. The CDR3 has 14 residues. Between the trimmed V and J ends, which lost 2 bases and 0 bases, there was a span of 5 bases. Germline CDR1 reads MNHEY; CDR2 reads SMNVEV (reference sequence). The CDR3 here is CASSLAYSNQPQHF. The CDR3 bases are TGTGCCAGCAGTTTAGCGTATAGCAATCAGCCCCAGCATTTT.